This T cell receptor beta chain was obtained from a study of CD8+ T cells in alopecia areata. As to treatment: oral pan-JAK inhibitor, 5-10 mg twice daily. Turning to this clone: Its antigen is undetermined.

RNA extraction was followed by reverse transcription into cDNA, which acted as the sequencing template. Produced via immunoSEQ multiplex PCR; TCRdb's table is partial and in-frame only. The sample includes around 190,000 clones, around 60% of them seen just once. Germline-derived CDR1 and CDR2 are MNHEY and SMNVEV (reference sequence). There are 13 residues in the CDR3. V lost 3 bases to trimming and J lost 3 bases; unmatched junction nucleotides: 1. Overall study findings and caveats: Many of the expanded lesional clones endured in scalp and blood while on tofacitinib. Tofacitinib significantly lowered scalp clonality and expanded CD8+ clones among the top 100. Between patients, shared TCR sequences were less clear than in mice. This was possibly due in part to HLA diversity in the patient population.

The chain is built from TRBV27 and TRBJ1-2; 7 bases are a match to TRBD1. The TCR originated in a human donor with alopecia areata. Sample: CD4+ T cells sorted from blood, taken at week 4, from a patient treated with tofacitinib. In DNA, the CDR3 is TGTGCCAGCAGTTTGACAGGGCACTATGGCTACACCTTC. Translated: CASSLTGHYGYTF.